Given below is one T cell receptor beta chain in context. V was trimmed by 0 bases and J by 5 bases, leaving 8 bases between them. Germline V gene lookup returns CDR1 LNHNV and CDR2 YYDKDF (reference sequence). The CDR3 covers 14 residues. This sample was included in a study of blood T cell repertoires in COVID-19. In the study overall: Sites in the United States, Italy and Spain provided acute and convalescent COVID-19 samples. PBMCs, B-cell-depleted T cells, or T cells provided the cDNA or gDNA that made up the material.

Per the original methods: Researchers report that nucleated cell counts were estimated from reference gene primer amplification. TCRdb's copy holds only in-frame clones and misses some; the assay was immunoSEQ multiplex PCR. V and J calls and clone size follow that table, whereas D and trimming were derived from the DNA. The sample records tens of thousands of clones, roughly 89% being singletons. This chain connects TRBV15 to TRBJ1-5; D ambiguous. The sequence derives from a man between 70 and 80 years old with active COVID-19. The sequencing input was peripheral blood. In nucleotides, the CDR3 is TGTGCCACCAGCAGAGATATGGGAGATCAGCCCCAGCATTTT. This gives the protein CATSRDMGDQPQHF.